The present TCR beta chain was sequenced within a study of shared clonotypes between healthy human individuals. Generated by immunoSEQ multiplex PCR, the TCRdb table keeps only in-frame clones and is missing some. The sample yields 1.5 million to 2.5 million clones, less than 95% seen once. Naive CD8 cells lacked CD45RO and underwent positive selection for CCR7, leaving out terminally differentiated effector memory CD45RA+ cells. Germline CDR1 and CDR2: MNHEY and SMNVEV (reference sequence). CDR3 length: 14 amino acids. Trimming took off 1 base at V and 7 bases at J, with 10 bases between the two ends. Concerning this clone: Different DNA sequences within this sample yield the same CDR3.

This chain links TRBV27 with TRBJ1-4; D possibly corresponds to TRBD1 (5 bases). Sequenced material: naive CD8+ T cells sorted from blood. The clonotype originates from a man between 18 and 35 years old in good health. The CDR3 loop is CASSLLGGGEKLFF. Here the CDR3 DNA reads TGTGCCAGCAGTTTATTGGGGGGAGGTGAAAAACTGTTTTTT.